A selection of T cell receptor beta chains follows, all from one sample in a study of shared clonotypes between healthy human individuals. This table comes from immunoSEQ multiplex PCR, and its TCRdb copy is limited to in-frame clones, with some not included. This table holds 1.6 million or so clones, approximately 96% found once. Sequencing was done on a sample of naive CD4+ T cells sorted from blood. The source is a man under 40 in good health. Both conserved end residues are part of each CDR3. The order of the fields is D gene, clone size, J gene, V gene, CDR3 protein, CDR3 DNA. A D gene is named only where the DNA matches it firmly. The size field is filled for only some rows; it gives once, few, many or a size class.

D: -; size: -; J: TRBJ2-3; V: TRBV28; CDR3: CASSLGTRGGDTQYF; DNA: TGTGCCAGCAGTTTAGGTACTAGAGGCGGGGATACGCAGTATTTT
D: -; size: -; J: TRBJ1-5; V: TRBV15; CDR3: CATSRELEPQHF; DNA: TGTGCCACCAGCAGAGAATTAGAGCCCCAGCATTTT
D: -; size: -; J: TRBJ1-1; V: TRBV7-2; CDR3: CASSLRRGNTEAFF; DNA: TGTGCCAGCAGCTTACGGAGGGGTAACACTGAAGCTTTCTTT
D: TRBD1; size: -; J: TRBJ2-7; V: TRBV27; CDR3: CASSLQGARYEQYF; DNA: TGTGCCAGCAGTCTACAGGGGGCAAGGTACGAGCAGTACTTC
D: -; size: -; J: TRBJ2-2; V: TRBV9; CDR3: CASSTRTANTGELFF; DNA: TGTGCCAGCAGCACTCGGACAGCGAACACCGGGGAGCTGTTTTTT
D: -; size: -; J: TRBJ2-3; V: TRBV7-2; CDR3: CASSLRDSTDTQYF; DNA: TGTGCCAGCAGCCTCCGGGACTCCACAGATACGCAGTATTTT
D: -; size: -; J: TRBJ2-5; V: TRBV18; CDR3: CASSLGSQETQYF; DNA: TGTGCCAGCTCACTCGGGAGCCAAGAGACCCAGTACTTC
D: TRBD1; size: -; J: TRBJ2-7; V: TRBV7-9; CDR3: CASSQRDRANYEQYF; DNA: TGTGCCAGCAGCCAGAGGGACAGGGCTAACTACGAGCAGTACTTC
D: -; size: -; J: TRBJ2-7; V: TRBV5-4; CDR3: CASSSGILGYEQYF; DNA: TGTGCCAGCAGCTCGGGTATCCTGGGCTACGAGCAGTACTTC
D: -; size: -; J: TRBJ2-3; V: TRBV5-1; CDR3: CASSDTDTQYF; DNA: TGCGCCAGCAGCGACACAGATACGCAGTATTTT
D: -; size: -; J: TRBJ1-1; V: TRBV5-1; CDR3: CASSLGDGLNTEAFF; DNA: TGCGCCAGCAGCTTGGGGGACGGACTGAACACTGAAGCTTTCTTT
D: TRBD1; size: -; J: TRBJ1-4; V: TRBV18; CDR3: CASSLGQGGEKLFF; DNA: TGTGCCAGCTCGCTAGGACAGGGCGGTGAAAAACTGTTTTTT
D: -; size: -; J: TRBJ2-2; V: TRBV5-1; CDR3: CASSLAPRGSGELFF; DNA: TGCGCCAGCAGCTTGGCCCCAAGAGGGAGCGGGGAGCTGTTTTTT
D: TRBD1; size: -; J: TRBJ2-7; V: TRBV18; CDR3: CASGSGTGTYEQYF; DNA: TGTGCCAGCGGATCCGGGACAGGGACCTACGAGCAGTACTTC
D: -; size: -; J: TRBJ2-7; V: TRBV5-1; CDR3: CASSLDHEQAPQYF; DNA: TGCGCCAGCAGCTTGGACCACGAACAGGCGCCCCAGTACTTC
D: TRBD2; size: -; J: TRBJ2-1; V: TRBV5-1; CDR3: CASSLRGRDYYNEQFF; DNA: TGCGCCAGCAGCTTGCGGGGACGGGACTACTACAATGAGCAGTTCTTC
D: -; size: few; J: TRBJ1-1; V: TRBV19; CDR3: CASNYHRQEAFF; DNA: TGTGCCAGCAATTACCATCGCCAAGAAGCTTTCTTT
D: -; size: -; J: TRBJ1-5; V: TRBV6-4; CDR3: CASSDRGGISNQPQHF; DNA: TGTGCCAGCAGTGACAGGGGAGGTATTAGCAATCAGCCCCAGCATTTT
D: -; size: -; J: TRBJ2-1; V: TRBV11-3; CDR3: CASSLSPLVNEQFF; DNA: TGTGCCAGCAGCCTCTCCCCACTCGTTAATGAGCAGTTCTTC
D: TRBD1; size: -; J: TRBJ2-7; V: TRBV27; CDR3: CATRGTVPYEQYF; DNA: TGTGCCACCAGAGGGACAGTTCCCTACGAGCAGTACTTC
D: -; size: -; J: TRBJ2-3; V: TRBV19; CDR3: CASSIGQARTDTQYF; DNA: TGTGCCAGTAGTATTGGCCAGGCCAGGACAGATACGCAGTATTTT
D: -; size: -; J: TRBJ1-3; V: TRBV5-4; CDR3: CASSLDPGRSTGNTIYF; DNA: TGTGCCAGCAGCTTAGACCCAGGGAGATCAACTGGAAACACCATATATTTT
D: TRBD1; size: -; J: TRBJ1-5; V: TRBV15; CDR3: CATRGGQAVQPQHF; DNA: TGTGCCACCAGAGGCGGACAGGCTGTACAGCCCCAGCATTTT
D: TRBD1; size: -; J: TRBJ2-5; V: TRBV7-8; CDR3: CASSWDRETQYF; DNA: TGTGCCAGCAGCTGGGACAGGGAGACCCAGTACTTC
D: TRBD1; size: -; J: TRBJ1-2; V: TRBV7-9; CDR3: CASSERQGFVYTF; DNA: TGTGCCAGCAGCGAACGACAGGGTTTCGTCTACACCTTC
D: TRBD1; size: -; J: TRBJ2-1; V: TRBV11-2; CDR3: CASSPDRAHEQFF; DNA: TGTGCCAGCAGCCCCGACAGGGCGCATGAGCAGTTCTTC
D: TRBD2; size: -; J: TRBJ2-1; V: TRBV7-3; CDR3: CASTPGGVYNEQFF; DNA: TGTGCCAGCACCCCCGGGGGGGTATACAATGAGCAGTTCTTC
D: -; size: once; J: TRBJ2-3; V: TRBV5-1; CDR3: CASSLSFQGADTQYF; DNA: TGCGCCAGCAGCTTGAGCTTCCAGGGAGCAGATACGCAGTATTTT
D: -; size: few; J: TRBJ2-1; V: TRBV7-9; CDR3: CASSPGVGLSSYNEQFF; DNA: TGTGCCAGCAGCCCCGGCGTAGGACTGAGCTCCTACAATGAGCAGTTCTTC
D: TRBD1; size: -; J: TRBJ2-7; V: TRBV27; CDR3: CASSYKQGGYYEQYF; DNA: TGTGCCAGCAGTTACAAACAGGGGGGTTACTACGAGCAGTACTTC
D: -; size: -; J: TRBJ2-7; V: TRBV6-5; CDR3: CASRRAGPANEQYF; DNA: TGTGCCAGCAGGCGCGCAGGGCCGGCGAACGAGCAGTACTTC
D: TRBD2; size: -; J: TRBJ2-3; V: TRBV29-1; CDR3: CSAQIGSGGSTDTQYF; DNA: TGCAGCGCCCAGATAGGGTCGGGGGGTAGCACAGATACGCAGTATTTT
D: TRBD1; size: -; J: TRBJ1-1; V: TRBV6-6; CDR3: CASSYSQGTAEAFF; DNA: TGTGCCAGCAGTTACTCACAGGGGACCGCTGAAGCTTTCTTT
D: -; size: -; J: TRBJ2-5; V: TRBV29-1; CDR3: CSARYQETQYF; DNA: TGCAGCGCCAGGTACCAAGAGACCCAGTACTTC
D: -; size: -; J: TRBJ1-2; V: TRBV14; CDR3: CASNRPVWGRGLTNYGYTF; DNA: TGTGCCAGCAACCGCCCGGTCTGGGGGCGGGGCCTCACTAACTATGGCTACACCTTC
D: -; size: once; J: TRBJ2-2; V: TRBV6-1; CDR3: CASALSGNTGELFF; DNA: TGTGCCAGCGCCTTGTCTGGGAACACCGGGGAGCTGTTTTTT
D: -; size: -; J: TRBJ2-7; V: TRBV11-2; CDR3: CASSPLYEQYF; DNA: TGTGCCAGCAGCCCTTTATACGAGCAGTACTTC
D: -; size: -; J: TRBJ1-1; V: TRBV6-1; CDR3: CASSDQGITEAFF; DNA: TGTGCCAGCAGTGATCAGGGGATCACTGAAGCTTTCTTT
D: TRBD2; size: once; J: TRBJ2-1; V: TRBV27; CDR3: CASRRAGDHYNEQFF; DNA: TGTGCCAGCAGGAGAGCGGGAGACCACTACAATGAGCAGTTCTTC
D: TRBD2; size: -; J: TRBJ2-7; V: TRBV28; CDR3: CASSLPSGRTSYEQYF; DNA: TGTGCCAGCAGCCTACCTAGCGGGAGGACCTCCTACGAGCAGTACTTC
D: -; size: -; J: TRBJ2-2; V: TRBV11-2; CDR3: CASSSQAGANTGELFF; DNA: TGTGCCAGCAGCTCCCAGGCGGGCGCGAACACCGGGGAGCTGTTTTTT
D: TRBD2; size: -; J: TRBJ2-7; V: TRBV25-1; CDR3: CASLGLAGDEQYF; DNA: TGTGCCAGCCTAGGACTAGCGGGAGACGAGCAGTACTTC
D: TRBD1; size: -; J: TRBJ2-3; V: TRBV11-3; CDR3: CASSLGQGSHTDTQYF; DNA: TGTGCCAGCAGCTTAGGACAGGGGTCCCACACAGATACGCAGTATTTT